This passage covers 20 T cell receptor beta chains from one sample sequenced in a study of metastatic and nonmetastatic thyroid tumors. Each patient went into thyroid surgery without having received any treatment. With MiXCR, TCRdb reprocessed the PCR reads. In the table there are roughly 64,000 clones, more than 3.5% of which are singletons. Sequencing was carried out using blood. The receptor source for this set is a female donor with papillary thyroid cancer or a benign thyroid nodule (not recorded which). Some clones in this sample may be carry-over from other donors' samples.

Turning to this clone: This clone may be a read error of a much larger clone one base away. V usage is TRBV18 and J usage is TRBJ2-5, with 8 bases lining up with TRBD2. Germline loops: CDR1 KGHSH, CDR2 LQKENI. The length of the CDR3 is 14 residues. The CDR3 DNA follows: TGTGCCAGCTCACCAGGAGCGGGAGAGGAGAACCAGTACTTC. This sequence encodes CASSPGAGEENQYF.

At least ten counts were recorded for this clone. The rearrangement uses TRBV20-1 and TRBJ2-5; 8 nucleotides align to TRBD1. Germline CDR1 and CDR2: DFQATT and SNEGSKA (reference sequence). Unmatched junction bases numbered 5, after V lost 0 bases and J lost 2 bases. The CDR3 contains 15 residues. This CDR3 is CSAREHNRGQETQYF. The CDR3, as DNA: TGCAGTGCTAGAGAACACAACAGGGGGCAAGAGACCCAGTACTTC.

This clone appeared a few times. The rearrangement links TRBV30 to TRBJ2-2; 8 bases are shared with TRBD1. V gave up 2 bases and J gave up 7 bases; unmatched junction bases: 12. CDR3 length equals 16 residues. CDR1 is GTSNPN, CDR2 SVGIG, per germline (reference sequence). The CDR3 sequence: CAWSNIQGAGVGELFF. The CDR3, as DNA: TGTGCCTGGAGTAATATTCAGGGGGCTGGTGTCGGGGAGCTGTTTTTT.

This clone showed up many times. This chain joins TRBV11-2 and TRBJ1-2, with no clear D. The germline V gene has CDR1 SGHAT and CDR2 FQNNGV. V lost 0 bases and J lost 6, with 8 bases in between. The CDR3 consists of 13 residues. The CDR3 DNA follows: TGTGCCAGCAGCTTAGACAGGAGGGATGGCTACACCTTC. It translates to CASSLDRRDGYTF.

This clone was counted ten times or more. J is TRBJ2-5 and V is TRBV24-1, with D hard to call. Germline V gene data show CDR1 as KGHDR and CDR2 as SFDVKD. The CDR3 covers 15 residues. V lost 0 bases, J lost 1 base, and 8 bases lay in between. The CDR3 bases are TGTGCCACCAGTGATTTGGGGGATCCCCAAGAGACCCAGTACTTC. This encodes CATSDLGDPQETQYF.

This clone has a count of ten or more. The J gene is TRBJ2-1, the V gene TRBV20-1; D gene ambiguous. V was cut by 5 bases and J by 5 bases, with 4 bases left in between. Germline V gene lookup returns CDR1 DFQATT and CDR2 SNEGSKA (reference sequence). The CDR3 spans 10 residues. The CDR3 here is CSAGDNEQFF. CDR3 nucleotides: TGCAGTGCTGGCGACAATGAGCAGTTCTTC.

This clone turned up a few times. A single base separates this from a much larger clone, so it may be a read error. The gene calls are TRBV10-3 and TRBJ2-3; a weak D match, TRBD1 (5 bases). This CDR3 comprises 18 residues. Trimming pared 5 bases from V and 0 bases from J, leaving 21 bases between. CDR1 is ENHRY and CDR2 is SYGVKD in the germline V gene. The CDR3 DNA is TGTGCCATCAGTCCTAATTGCCCATATGGGGCTAGCACAGATACGCAGTATTTT. It codes for CAISPNCPYGASTDTQYF.

The sample holds a few counts of this clone. DNA of the CDR3: TGTGCCAGCAGACAACGGGAGGGGATTGTGCATCCCCAGCATTTT. Residues: CASRQREGIVHPQHF. The chain has TRBV6-1 and TRBJ1-5; maybe TRBD1 (5 bases). The CDR3 covers 15 residues. Germline V gene sequence: CDR1 MNHNS, CDR2 SASEGT. The V gene lost 6 bases and the J gene lost 10 bases, with 22 bases spanning the gap.

This clone was seen more than once but under ten times. This may be a read error: a much more frequent sequence differs by one nucleotide. The chain carries TRBV7-2 and TRBJ2-5; 8 nucleotides agree with TRBD2. There are 14 residues in the CDR3. The germline CDR1 and CDR2 sequences are SGHTA and FQGNSA. The V segment lost 4 bases and the J segment 5 bases; nucleotides outside the gene matches: 6. The CDR3 is CASSSRTSWETQYF. CDR3 coding DNA: TGTGCCAGCAGCTCAAGGACTAGCTGGGAGACCCAGTACTTC.

The chain joins TRBV28 to TRBJ2-5, with a possible D match to TRBD2 (7 bases). V lost 6 bases and J lost 6, with 20 bases in between. Germline values: CDR1 MDHEN, CDR2 SYDVKM. The CDR3 is 15 amino acids. For the CDR3, the DNA is TGTGCCAGCAGCACGGGGGGCCAGGGGTTACAGACCCAGTACTTC. As protein: CASSTGGQGLQTQYF.

Many counts were recorded for this clone. J is TRBJ2-5 and V is TRBV2; TRBD2 agrees at 11 bases. With V trimmed by 8 bases and J by 3 bases, 8 bases remained unmatched. The CDR3 has 15 residues. Germline CDR1 reads SNHLY; CDR2 reads FYNNEI. The CDR3 coding sequence is TGTGCCAGCCACACCGGGACTAGCGGCAAAGAGACCCAGTACTTC. As protein: CASHTGTSGKETQYF. Full variable domain (remainder filled in from reference TRBV2 and TRBJ2-5): EPEVTQTPSHQVTQMGQEVILRCVPISNHLYFYWYRQILGQKVEFLVSFYNNEISEKSEIFDDQFSVERPDGSNFTLKIRSTKLEDSAMYFCASHTGTSGKETQYFGPGTRLLVL.

By share of the sample, this clone is medium-sized. This chain joins TRBV6-1 and TRBJ1-2; perhaps TRBD1 as D (5 bases). The CDR3 covers 15 residues. CDR1 is MNHNS, CDR2 SASEGT, per germline. Trimming took off 5 bases at V and 8 bases at J, with 21 bases between the two ends. CDR3 coding DNA: TGTGCCAGCAGTCCGCTGGGACGGACTCTCGAGGGCTACACCTTC. This encodes CASSPLGRTLEGYTF.

In the case of this clone: Just one base apart from a much larger clone, this may be a read error. The chain recombines TRBV15 with TRBJ1-5; tentative D call: TRBD1 (6 bases). The CDR3 has 15 amino acids. Germline V gene sequence: CDR1 LNHNV, CDR2 YYDKDF (reference sequence). The CDR3 sequence is CATSERPGGAQPHHF. CDR3 nucleotides: TGTGCCACCAGCGAGAGACCTGGGGGGGCTCAGCCCCATCATTTT.

The chain has TRBV11-2 and TRBJ2-7, with TRBD1 identical over 10 bases. The germline gives CDR1 SGHAT, CDR2 FQNNGV. V lost 6 bases and J lost 4; bases outside the gene matches: 6. CDR3 length: 14 residues. CDR3 protein: CASRPTGGLYEQYF. DNA for the CDR3: TGTGCCAGCAGGCCGACAGGGGGCTTGTACGAGCAGTACTTC.

This clone appeared many times. The rearrangement uses TRBV5-4 and TRBJ2-3; weak D call: TRBD1 (6 bases). V lost 5 bases and J 5 bases, leaving 21 bases between the germline ends. Germline V CDR1 and CDR2: SGHNT, YYREEE (reference sequence). The CDR3 contains 16 residues. CDR3 residues: CASSLRVQGRGDTQYF. Written as DNA, the CDR3 is TGTGCCAGCAGTCTAAGGGTGCAGGGGCGAGGAGATACGCAGTATTTT.

This clone was seen ten or more times. The chain links TRBV11-2 to TRBJ2-5, with D possibly matching TRBD1 (6 bases). The CDR3 has 14 residues. Germline V gene sequence: CDR1 SGHAT, CDR2 FQNNGV. V lost 5 bases, J lost 7 bases, and 17 bases lay in between. The CDR3 nucleotides read TGTGCCAGCAGCCGCGAGGGGGTCCGGGGGACCCAGTACTTC. As protein: CASSREGVRGTQYF.

The rearrangement links TRBV10-2 to TRBJ2-3; 8 bases fit TRBD2. CDR1 is WSHSY, CDR2 SAAADI, per germline. The CDR3 spans 17 residues. Unmatched junction bases numbered 7, after V lost 2 bases and J lost 0 bases. The CDR3 spells CASSERYSGVSTDTQYF. DNA for the CDR3: TGCGCCAGCAGTGAGAGGTATAGCGGGGTCAGCACAGATACGCAGTATTTT.

There are many counts of this clone. The CDR3 DNA follows: TGTGCCAGCAGTTTACAGGGAACGAGCAATCAGCCCCAGCATTTT. Its translation: CASSLQGTSNQPQHF. This sequence joins TRBV12-3 or TRBV12-4 and TRBJ1-5, with a possible D match to TRBD1 (5 bases). CDR3 length equals 15 residues. Trimming took 2 bases from V and 1 from J, leaving 9 bases between them.

This clone was counted between two and nine times. The chain has TRBV19 and TRBJ1-5, with 10 bases that match TRBD1. Trimming took 6 bases from V and 0 from J; bases not matched to a gene: 11. Looked up from germline, CDR1 is LNHDA and CDR2 is SQIVND (reference sequence). The CDR3 is 18 residues long. The CDR3 here is CASSKGTGASYSNQPQHF. CDR3 nucleotide sequence: TGTGCCAGTAGCAAAGGGACAGGGGCGTCCTATAGCAATCAGCCCCAGCATTTT.

This clone was seen only a few times. One junction end does not reproduce the germline sequence, and a read error may be involved. Other nucleotide sequences in the sample specify the same CDR3. The rearrangement links TRBV14 to TRBJ1-1; D remains unclear. The length of the CDR3 is 13 residues. Germline V lookup: CDR1 SGHDN, CDR2 FVKESK. The CDR3: CASSQAPGTEAFF. The DNA of the CDR3 is TGTGCCAGCAGCCAAGCACCTGGCACTGAGGCTTTCTTT.